These 25 T cell receptor beta chains were sequenced from one sample in a study of monozygotic twins with inflammatory bowel disease (dated by TCRdb to the late 2010s). Receptor libraries were prepared by 5' RACE. Instrument used: Illumina HiSeq 2500. With the reads reprocessed by TCRdb, a single entry stands for each CDR3 protein sequence and no DNA is reported. The sample table records around 40,000 distinct CDR3 sequences. Together, the top ten hold 5.3% of the sample. The sequencing sample was made of blood. The source of these receptors is a human donor with ulcerative colitis or Crohn's disease, or a healthy co-twin of an affected twin (not recorded which).

The chain employs TRBV7-2 and TRBJ2-5; TCRdb outputs TRBD2, but without DNA this stays unchecked. The CDR3 totals 15 residues. CDR1 and CDR2 from the germline V gene are SGHTA and FQGNSA. CDR3 sequence reads: CASSSRLAGAQTQYF.

J is TRBJ2-7 and V is TRBV11-2. This CDR3 comprises 14 residues. Germline assignment: CDR1 SGHAT and CDR2 FQNNGV. The CDR3 here is CASSLGQSRYEQYF.

The chain recombines TRBV7-2 with TRBJ1-2; TCRdb calls TRBD1, which cannot be checked without DNA. The CDR3 sequence is 16 residues long. CDR1 and CDR2 (germline): SGHTA, FQGNSA. The CDR3 sequence is CASSLGGAGGGYGYTF.

This chain connects TRBV28 to TRBJ2-5; TCRdb's D gene call, TRBD1, goes unchecked for lack of DNA. This CDR3 is 15 amino acids long. Per germline, CDR1 MDHEN and CDR2 SYDVKM. Here the CDR3 reads CASSRRRDPQETQYF.

The rearrangement uses TRBV29-1 and TRBJ1-2; TCRdb's D call of TRBD1 is untestable without DNA. The CDR3 runs 14 residues. CDR1 is SQVTM, CDR2 ANQGSEA, per germline. The CDR3 sequence is CSVGTTGYRYGYTF.

V usage is TRBV18 and J usage is TRBJ2-2; TCRdb proposes TRBD1, but this gene call is untestable without DNA. From germline, CDR1 is KGHSH and CDR2 LQKENI. CDR3 length: 16 amino acids. CDR3 protein: CASSPPPGGNTGELFF. The full variable domain, completed using reference TRBV18 and TRBJ2-2, is NAGVMQNPRHLVRRRGQEARLRCSPMKGHSHVYWYRQLPEEGLKFMVYLQKENIIDESGMPKERFSAEFPKEGPSILRIQQVVRGDSAAYFCASSPPPGGNTGELFFGEGSRLTVL.

The CDR3 sequence: CASSLKTGWGNEQFF. The rearrangement joins TRBV5-1 to TRBJ2-1; the TRBD1 assignment by TCRdb is unverifiable without DNA. Germline loops: CDR1 SGHRS, CDR2 YFSETQ. The CDR3 totals 15 residues.

V gene TRBV20-1 combines with J gene TRBJ2-3; TCRdb designates TRBD1, a call that cannot be tested without DNA. The CDR3 loop spans 17 amino acids. The germline V gene encodes CDR1 DFQATT and CDR2 SNEGSKA (reference sequence). Here the CDR3 reads CSARSPIGGGSTDTQYF.

CDR3 region: CAESQGDYEQYF. The rearrangement links TRBV28 to TRBJ2-7; TCRdb's D call, TRBD1, is unchecked because there is no DNA. Germline lookup yields CDR1 MDHEN and CDR2 SYDVKM. The CDR3 extends over 12 amino acids.

V is TRBV5-1 and J is TRBJ2-2. Germline V CDR1 and CDR2: SGHRS, YFSETQ. This CDR3 has 14 amino acids. CDR3 residues: CASSSGSNTGELFF.

The rearrangement links TRBV12-3 or TRBV12-4 to TRBJ2-5; TCRdb names TRBD2, which stays unverified in the absence of DNA. The CDR3 extends over 16 amino acids. The CDR3 region is CASSGGLAAFQETQYF.

The chain is built from TRBV5-1 and TRBJ2-5; TCRdb's D call, TRBD1, is unchecked because there is no DNA. Germline values: CDR1 SGHRS, CDR2 YFSETQ. The CDR3 length is 16 residues. This chain's CDR3 is CASSLSIQGLQETQYF.

The CDR3 region is CASSSAYGAGGYNEQFF. This sequence joins TRBV28 and TRBJ2-1; TCRdb picks TRBD2, but there is no DNA to check that call. Germline CDR1 and CDR2: MDHEN and SYDVKM. The CDR3 has 17 residues.

The genes are TRBV3-1 and TRBJ2-5; with no DNA, the TCRdb D assignment of TRBD2 cannot be verified. Germline loops: CDR1 LGHDT, CDR2 YNNKEL (reference sequence). The CDR3 is 15 amino acids. The CDR3 reads CASNRAGASQETQYF.

This chain links TRBV12-3 or TRBV12-4 with TRBJ1-6; TCRdb's D gene call, TRBD1, goes unchecked for lack of DNA. The CDR3 contains 15 residues. The CDR3 reads CASSSTGMGHSPLHF.

This chain connects TRBV6-5 to TRBJ1-1. From germline, CDR1 is MNHEY and CDR2 SVGAGI. This CDR3 region has 14 residues. The CDR3 spells CASSYGGSLTEAFF.

The chain joins TRBV7-9 to TRBJ1-1; the TCRdb call, TRBD1, lacks DNA for checking. The CDR3 is 16 amino acids. Germline loops: CDR1 SEHNR, CDR2 FQNEAQ (reference sequence). This chain's CDR3 is CASSPQGTERNTEAFF. Full variable domain (missing parts from reference TRBV7-9 and TRBJ1-1): DTGVSQNPRHKITKRGQNVTFRCDPISEHNRLYWYRQTLGQGPEFLTYFQNEAQLEKSRLLSDRFSAERPKGSFSTLEIQRTEQGDSAMYLCASSPQGTERNTEAFFGQGTRLTVV.

V gene TRBV11-2 combines with J gene TRBJ2-2; TCRdb's D call, TRBD2, is unchecked because there is no DNA. Germline V gene sequence: CDR1 SGHAT, CDR2 FQNNGV. CDR3 size: 19 residues. The CDR3 region is CASSLKAGVLRTNTGELFF.

This rearrangement joins TRBV7-2 to TRBJ2-2; TCRdb proposes TRBD2, but this gene call is untestable without DNA. Germline CDR1 reads SGHTA; CDR2 reads FQGNSA. The CDR3 runs 15 residues. The CDR3: CASSLASGGAGELFF.

The V gene is TRBV11-2, the J gene TRBJ1-2; TCRdb returns TRBD1, unconfirmable since there is no DNA. CDR1 is SGHAT and CDR2 is FQNNGV in the germline V gene. This CDR3 region has 15 residues. CDR3: CASSLEPGGVSDCSF.

CDR3: CASSPQERGYDGELFF. The chain combines TRBV7-9 with TRBJ2-2; the D call from TCRdb, TRBD2, cannot be confirmed without DNA. Germline-derived CDR1 and CDR2 are SEHNR and FQNEAQ (reference sequence). The CDR3 length is 16 residues.

The chain joins TRBV5-1 to TRBJ1-1. Germline CDR1 SGHRS, CDR2 YFSETQ. The CDR3 consists of 15 residues. The CDR3 protein is CASSLRGTMNTEAFF.

This chain links TRBV7-2 with TRBJ2-7; TCRdb's D call of TRBD1 is untestable without DNA. Germline loops: CDR1 SGHTA, CDR2 FQGNSA. This CDR3 comprises 15 residues. Here the CDR3 reads CASSQDRYRVYEQYF.

The CDR3 here is CASRTGGFTDTQYF. The chain carries TRBV5-1 and TRBJ2-3; TCRdb designates TRBD1, a call that cannot be tested without DNA. CDR1 and CDR2 from the germline V gene are SGHRS and YFSETQ. This CDR3 region has 14 residues.

The rearrangement joins TRBV29-1 to TRBJ2-3; TCRdb's D call of TRBD1 is untestable without DNA. Germline lookup yields CDR1 SQVTM and CDR2 ANQGSEA. CDR3 length: 12 residues. CDR3 sequence: CSVEDGGDTQYF.